The rows below give T cell receptor beta chains drawn from one sample of a study of blood T cell repertoires in COVID-19. Measured with immunoSEQ multiplex PCR; TCRdb has only the in-frame clones, and not every one. The table shows about 200,000 clones, with approximately 86% occurring only once. The source material was peripheral blood. The receptor source for this set is a woman in her forties or fifties with COVID-19, enrolled during active disease. The CDR3 runs from the conserved cysteine through the conserved F or W. D genes are given only for firm matches. Some rows have no size entry. The others give once, few or many, or a class for an expanded clone.

cdr3_nt: TGTGCCAGCAGTTTTGCTAGCGGGGGCGAGCAGTACTTC
cdr3_aa: CASSFASGGEQYF
v_call: TRBV27
clone_size: -
j_call: TRBJ2-7
d_call: TRBD2

cdr3_nt: TGTGCCAGCAGCCCTTGGGGGGACCTATATGGCTACACCTTC
cdr3_aa: CASSPWGDLYGYTF
v_call: TRBV27
clone_size: -
j_call: TRBJ1-2
d_call: -

cdr3_nt: TGTGCCAGCAGCCAAGACAGGGGGCGATACAATGAGCAGTTCTTC
cdr3_aa: CASSQDRGRYNEQFF
v_call: TRBV3-1/TRBV3-2
clone_size: -
j_call: TRBJ2-1
d_call: TRBD1

cdr3_nt: TGTGCCAGCAGCCAATGGCAGGGGGCGGGCACTGAAGCTTTCTTT
cdr3_aa: CASSQWQGAGTEAFF
v_call: TRBV16
clone_size: -
j_call: TRBJ1-1
d_call: TRBD1

cdr3_nt: TGTGCCAGTAGTATAAGGGCCGGGACAGGGGTCCGAGATTCACCCCTCCACTTT
cdr3_aa: CASSIRAGTGVRDSPLHF
v_call: TRBV19
clone_size: few
j_call: TRBJ1-6
d_call: TRBD1

cdr3_nt: TGTGCCAGTAGCCAACAGGGTCCTAACTATGGCTACACCTTC
cdr3_aa: CASSQQGPNYGYTF
v_call: TRBV19
clone_size: few
j_call: TRBJ1-2
d_call: -

cdr3_nt: TGTGCCAGCAGCTTGTTGATCCCTAGCGGGGCCCTACAAGAGACCCAGTACTTC
cdr3_aa: CASSLLIPSGALQETQYF
v_call: TRBV5-6
clone_size: once
j_call: TRBJ2-5
d_call: TRBD2

cdr3_nt: TGTGCCAGCAGTTTGGCAAGTTACAATGAGCAGTTCTTC
cdr3_aa: CASSLASYNEQFF
v_call: TRBV27
clone_size: -
j_call: TRBJ2-1
d_call: -

cdr3_nt: TGTGCCAGCAGCTTACGGAGAAATTCACCCCTCCACTTT
cdr3_aa: CASSLRRNSPLHF
v_call: TRBV11-3
clone_size: -
j_call: TRBJ1-6
d_call: -

cdr3_nt: TGTGCCAGTAGAAAAGGGACAGCTAATAATTCACCCCTCCACTTT
cdr3_aa: CASRKGTANNSPLHF
v_call: TRBV19
clone_size: -
j_call: TRBJ1-6
d_call: TRBD1

cdr3_nt: TGTGCCACCAGCGAGGACGGGAATTGGGTTGGCAATCAGCCCCAGCATTTT
cdr3_aa: CATSEDGNWVGNQPQHF
v_call: TRBV15
clone_size: few
j_call: TRBJ1-5
d_call: -

cdr3_nt: TGTGCCAGCAGCCAAGGGACGGGGGGTTACCAAGAGACCCAGTACTTC
cdr3_aa: CASSQGTGGYQETQYF
v_call: TRBV3-1/TRBV3-2
clone_size: -
j_call: TRBJ2-5
d_call: TRBD2

cdr3_nt: TGTGCCACCAGCAGCTCTATACAGGGGTGGGATGGCTACACCTTC
cdr3_aa: CATSSSIQGWDGYTF
v_call: TRBV15
clone_size: -
j_call: TRBJ1-2
d_call: TRBD1

cdr3_nt: TGCGCCAGCAGCGAGACAGACACAGATACGCAGTATTTT
cdr3_aa: CASSETDTDTQYF
v_call: TRBV5-1
clone_size: -
j_call: TRBJ2-3
d_call: -

cdr3_nt: TGCGCCAGCAGCCCGACGGGAGCAGGGGGCGTCTACAATGAGCAGTTCTTC
cdr3_aa: CASSPTGAGGVYNEQFF
v_call: TRBV5-1
clone_size: -
j_call: TRBJ2-1
d_call: TRBD1

cdr3_nt: TGCGCCAGCAGGCCGAATCACAGGGGGCTGAGGGAAAAACTGTTTTTT
cdr3_aa: CASRPNHRGLREKLFF
v_call: TRBV23-1
clone_size: -
j_call: TRBJ1-4
d_call: TRBD1

cdr3_nt: TGTGCCAGCAGCTTCCTTAATGAAAAACTGTTTTTT
cdr3_aa: CASSFLNEKLFF
v_call: TRBV5-4
clone_size: -
j_call: TRBJ1-4
d_call: -

cdr3_nt: TGTGCCACCACCGGAGATGAGCAGTTCTTC
cdr3_aa: CATTGDEQFF
v_call: TRBV28
clone_size: few
j_call: TRBJ2-1
d_call: -

cdr3_nt: TGCGCCAGCAGCGCACAGGGGGGAGGAGAAAAACTGTTTTTT
cdr3_aa: CASSAQGGGEKLFF
v_call: TRBV10-2
clone_size: -
j_call: TRBJ1-4
d_call: TRBD1

cdr3_nt: TGTGCCAGCAGCGAAGAGGGACTAGCGGGGGGGCCTGATTCCCGCAATGAGCAGTTCTTC
cdr3_aa: CASSEEGLAGGPDSRNEQFF
v_call: TRBV9
clone_size: few
j_call: TRBJ2-1
d_call: TRBD2

cdr3_nt: TGTGCCAGCAGCGACAATTTCAGGGTGGGCGATGAGCAGTTCTTC
cdr3_aa: CASSDNFRVGDEQFF
v_call: TRBV7-6
clone_size: -
j_call: TRBJ2-1
d_call: -

cdr3_nt: TGCGCCAGCAGCTCCGAAGTAGCGGGGGCCTGGCAGTATTTT
cdr3_aa: CASSSEVAGAWQYF
v_call: TRBV4-1
clone_size: -
j_call: TRBJ2-3
d_call: TRBD2

cdr3_nt: TGTGCCAGCAGCTTAGGGGACAGATCCTACGAGCAGTACTTC
cdr3_aa: CASSLGDRSYEQYF
v_call: TRBV7-6
clone_size: once
j_call: TRBJ2-7
d_call: TRBD1

cdr3_nt: TGTGCCACCAGTGACATAGACCCGGGAATTGAGGGCTACACCTTC
cdr3_aa: CATSDIDPGIEGYTF
v_call: TRBV24-1
clone_size: -
j_call: TRBJ1-2
d_call: -

cdr3_nt: TGTGCCATCAGCCTACTAGCGGGGGCGGCAGTGGACAATGAGCAGTTCTTC
cdr3_aa: CAISLLAGAAVDNEQFF
v_call: TRBV10-3
clone_size: -
j_call: TRBJ2-1
d_call: TRBD2

cdr3_nt: TGTGCCAGCAGTACCGGGACAGGGGGCGCCTACGAGCAGTACTTC
cdr3_aa: CASSTGTGGAYEQYF
v_call: TRBV7-6
clone_size: few
j_call: TRBJ2-7
d_call: TRBD1

cdr3_nt: TGTGCCAGCAGTGATCCCCTCCGGACAGGGAACACTGAAGCTTTCTTT
cdr3_aa: CASSDPLRTGNTEAFF
v_call: TRBV6-1
clone_size: -
j_call: TRBJ1-1
d_call: TRBD1

cdr3_nt: TGTGCCAGCAGTTCTACCTACAATGAGCAGTTCTTC
cdr3_aa: CASSSTYNEQFF
v_call: TRBV5-4
clone_size: -
j_call: TRBJ2-1
d_call: -

cdr3_nt: TGCGCCAGCAGCCAAGTAGGAGGGTTCGCGTTTAACACTGAAGCTTTCTTT
cdr3_aa: CASSQVGGFAFNTEAFF
v_call: TRBV4-3
clone_size: -
j_call: TRBJ1-1
d_call: -

cdr3_nt: TGTGCCAGCAGCCAAGGAGCAGGCAGCACAGATACGCAGTATTTT
cdr3_aa: CASSQGAGSTDTQYF
v_call: TRBV3-1/TRBV3-2
clone_size: -
j_call: TRBJ2-3
d_call: -

cdr3_nt: TGCGCCAGCAGCTTGGGGACAGGGAACTATGGCTACACCTTC
cdr3_aa: CASSLGTGNYGYTF
v_call: TRBV5-1
clone_size: few
j_call: TRBJ1-2
d_call: TRBD1